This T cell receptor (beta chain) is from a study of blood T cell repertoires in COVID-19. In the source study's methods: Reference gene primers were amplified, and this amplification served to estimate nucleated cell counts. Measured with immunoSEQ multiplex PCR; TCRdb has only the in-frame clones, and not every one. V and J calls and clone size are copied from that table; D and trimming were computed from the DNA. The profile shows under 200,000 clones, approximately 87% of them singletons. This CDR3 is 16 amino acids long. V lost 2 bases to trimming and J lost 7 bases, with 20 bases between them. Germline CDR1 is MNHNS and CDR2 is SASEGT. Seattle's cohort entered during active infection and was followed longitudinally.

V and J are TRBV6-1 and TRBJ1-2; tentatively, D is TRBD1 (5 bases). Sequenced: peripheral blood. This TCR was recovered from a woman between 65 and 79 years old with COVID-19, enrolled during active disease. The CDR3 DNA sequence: TGTGCCAGCAGTGAATTTCTTGGTGGGGCCATGGGTGGCTACACCTTC. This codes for CASSEFLGGAMGGYTF.